The T cell receptor beta chain under discussion was sequenced for a study of Graves' ophthalmopathy and Graves' hyperthyroidism. Details on this clonotype: At one end, the junction sequence differs from germline, possibly due to a read error.

This CDR3 region has 15 residues. CDR1 SGHVS and CDR2 FNYEAQ come from the germline V gene. From RNA, the CDR3 regions of TCR beta chains were amplified and sequenced. An opening RT-PCR round employed HTBI primers and preceded a second-round multiplex PCR. TCRdb used MiXCR to reprocess the multiplex PCR reads, holding one entry per CDR3 protein. Here the sample spans about 700,000 distinct CDR3 sequences, roughly 39% being singletons. The genes are TRBV7-6 and TRBJ1-3; perhaps TRBD1 as D (5 bases). The clonotype comes from an adult man with Graves' ophthalmopathy. Specimen: peripheral blood. The CDR3 coding sequence is TGTGCCAGCAGCTTAGTAGGTGGAACAGGAAACACCGTATATTTC. Translation gives CASSLVGGTGNTVYF.